One sample yielded the 22 T cell receptor beta chains listed below, sequenced in a study of graft-versus-host responses after intestinal transplantation. Libraries were prepared by immunoSEQ multiplex PCR; TCRdb keeps only in-frame clonotypes and omits some of them. The table records 75,000 to 100,000 clones, approximately 92% of them present only once. These receptors have no identified antigens. The sequencing used unstimulated CD8+ T cells sorted from spleen or lymph node cells, collected before intestinal transplant. These receptors were collected from a human donor who received an intestinal transplant.

V gene TRBV5-4 combines with J gene TRBJ1-1; D is perhaps TRBD1 (6 bases). V dropped 2 bases and J dropped 6 bases, with 17 bases sitting between them. The CDR3 sequence is 15 residues long. Germline V gene sequence: CDR1 SGHNT, CDR2 YYREEE (reference sequence). The CDR3 DNA reads as TGTGCCAGCAGCTTCCACAGGGAGGGGGGACCTGAAGCTTTCTTT. Its protein product is CASSFHREGGPEAFF.

The chain has TRBV19 and TRBJ2-1; 11 bases fit TRBD1. With 5 bases clipped from V and 4 bases from J, the junction kept 10 bases outside the gene matches. The germline V gene encodes CDR1 LNHDA and CDR2 SQIVND (reference sequence). The CDR3 loop spans 17 amino acids. For the CDR3, the DNA is TGTGCCAGTAGTCTTGGACAGGGGGCGGCCGGATACAATGAGCAGTTCTTC. Amino acids: CASSLGQGAAGYNEQFF.

J is TRBJ2-1 and V is TRBV7-9; a weak D match, TRBD1 (5 bases). The germline V gene encodes CDR1 SEHNR and CDR2 FQNEAQ (reference sequence). This CDR3 contains 14 residues. V was pared by 1 base and J by 2 bases, with 6 bases between. CDR3 sequence: CASSLGGPYNEQFF. The CDR3 DNA reads TGTGCCAGCAGCTTAGGGGGCCCCTACAATGAGCAGTTCTTC.

This chain connects TRBV7-6 to TRBJ2-1, with D perhaps TRBD2 (6 bases). The germline CDR1 and CDR2 sequences are SGHVS and FNYEAQ. The CDR3 runs 15 residues. V shed 3 bases and J shed 4 bases, with 13 bases lying between them. CDR3 coding DNA: TGTGCCAGCAGCTTTGGACTATCGGAATACAATGAGCAGTTCTTC. It translates to CASSFGLSEYNEQFF.

The CDR3 loop is CASSYQGATNEKLFF. The CDR3 DNA sequence: TGTGCCAGCAGTTACCAAGGAGCAACTAATGAAAAACTGTTTTTT. This chain uses TRBV27 with TRBJ1-4; D gene ambiguous. The CDR3 runs 15 residues. The germline V gene has CDR1 MNHEY and CDR2 SMNVEV (reference sequence). V shed 4 bases and J shed 0 bases, with 9 bases lying between them. The whole variable domain, remainder taken from reference TRBV27 and TRBJ1-4, is EAQVTQNPRYLITVTGKKLTVTCSQNMNHEYMSWYRQDPGLGLRQIYYSMNVEVTDKGDVPEGYKVSRKEKRNFPLILESPSPNQTSLYFCASSYQGATNEKLFFGSGTQLSVL.

The V call is TRBV28, the J call TRBJ2-7, with TRBD1 matching over 7 bases. This CDR3 is 16 amino acids long. With V trimmed by 6 bases and J by 5 bases, 16 bases remained unmatched. The germline V gene encodes CDR1 MDHEN and CDR2 SYDVKM. CDR3 in DNA: TGTGCCAGCAGCACTCAAACAGGGGCTAGTGTCGACGAGCAGTACTTC. This sequence encodes CASSTQTGASVDEQYF.

This chain joins TRBV15 and TRBJ2-3; D is unclear. The CDR3 is made up of 12 amino acids. Germline loops: CDR1 LNHNV, CDR2 YYDKDF (reference sequence). The germline V and J ends were trimmed by 3 bases and 6 bases, with 7 bases remaining between them. CDR3 nucleotide sequence: TGTGCCACCAGCAGTCTAGATGATACGCAGTATTTT. Its translation: CATSSLDDTQYF.

The chain recombines TRBV11-3 with TRBJ2-7; D unclear. From germline, CDR1 is SGHNT and CDR2 YENEEA. This CDR3 is 13 amino acids long. Deletions cut 3 bases from V and 4 bases from J, with 10 bases between. CDR3: CASSFGSEYEQYF. DNA of the CDR3: TGTGCCAGCAGCTTTGGCAGTGAATACGAGCAGTACTTC.

This clone came up a few times. The DNA for the CDR3 is TGTGCCAGCATTACCTGGGACAGTATGAATTCACCCCTCCACTTT. It translates to CASITWDSMNSPLHF. This chain connects TRBV6-1 to TRBJ1-6, with 7 nucleotides matching TRBD1. Germline V gene sequence: CDR1 MNHNS, CDR2 SASEGT. This CDR3 comprises 15 residues. The V segment lost 7 bases and the J segment 7 bases; nucleotides outside the gene matches: 10.

The chain uses TRBV19 and TRBJ1-6, with 9 bases aligning to TRBD1. This CDR3 spans 15 amino acids. V lost 7 bases to trimming and J lost 4 bases; unmatched junction nucleotides: 5. CDR1 and CDR2 from the germline V gene are LNHDA and SQIVND (reference sequence). The chain's CDR3 is CASKDRGTYNSPLHF. The CDR3 nucleotides read TGTGCCAGTAAGGACAGGGGAACATATAATTCACCCCTCCACTTT.

The chain has TRBV4-1 and TRBJ2-1; maybe TRBD2 (5 bases). The CDR3 length is 15 residues. Germline V gives CDR1 MGHRA, CDR2 YSYEKL. Trimming left V 4 bases short and J 0 bases short, with 10 bases between. CDR3 bases: TGCGCCAGCAGCCCCTCCACTAGCTCCTACAATGAGCAGTTCTTC. This codes for CASSPSTSSYNEQFF.

The chain employs TRBV7-9 and TRBJ2-5; weak D call: TRBD2 (6 bases). Germline loops: CDR1 SEHNR, CDR2 FQNEAQ (reference sequence). V lost 5 bases, J lost 5 bases, and 12 bases lay in between. The CDR3 sequence is 13 residues long. CDR3 region: CASSVGGVETQYF. CDR3 DNA sequence: TGTGCCAGCAGCGTCGGAGGGGTCGAGACCCAGTACTTC.

J is TRBJ2-5 and V is TRBV6-1; possible D gene TRBD2, 5 bases. The V gene lost 4 bases and the J gene lost 4 bases, with 10 bases spanning the gap. The CDR3 contains 13 residues. In germline, CDR1 is MNHNS, CDR2 SASEGT. The CDR3: CASSAGWGETQYF. In DNA form, the CDR3 reads TGTGCCAGCAGTGCGGGGTGGGGAGAGACCCAGTACTTC.

J is TRBJ2-3 and V is TRBV9, with TRBD1 identical over 7 bases. The germline gives CDR1 SGDLS, CDR2 YYNGEE. The CDR3 has 16 amino acids. J lost 0 bases, V lost 0 bases, and 4 bases had no gene match. This CDR3 reads CASSVEGGFSTDTQYF. The DNA for the CDR3 is TGTGCCAGCAGCGTAGAAGGGGGCTTTAGCACAGATACGCAGTATTTT.

The V gene is TRBV5-1, the J gene TRBJ1-1; D is unclear. Trimming cost V 4 bases and J 5 bases, with 12 bases left between them. The CDR3 runs 13 residues. Germline values: CDR1 SGHRS, CDR2 YFSETQ. The CDR3 spells CASSLVSETEAFF. The DNA for the CDR3 is TGCGCCAGCAGCCTCGTCAGCGAGACTGAAGCTTTCTTT.

The chain recombines TRBV4-2 with TRBJ1-5, with no clear D. V gave up 1 base and J gave up 2 bases, with 9 bases separating them. Germline V CDR1 and CDR2: LGHNA, YNFKEQ. The CDR3 extends over 15 amino acids. This CDR3 reads CASSQVSGGNQPQHF. DNA of the CDR3: TGTGCCAGCAGCCAAGTTTCCGGGGGCAATCAGCCCCAGCATTTT.

The chain uses TRBV4-1 and TRBJ2-7; TRBD1 matches 8 bases. Trimming removed 4 bases from V and 3 bases from J; junction bases left unmatched: 8. The CDR3 covers 15 residues. The germline V gene encodes CDR1 MGHRA and CDR2 YSYEKL. DNA for the CDR3: TGCGCCAGCAGCCCCGGACAGGGAGGCGGCTACGAGCAGTACTTC. Translation: CASSPGQGGGYEQYF.

There are a few counts of this clone. The chain uses TRBV2 and TRBJ1-4, with D unresolved. This CDR3 is 13 amino acids long. Germline V gives CDR1 SNHLY, CDR2 FYNNEI. The V gene lost 7 bases and the J gene lost 3 bases, with 9 bases spanning the gap. The CDR3 DNA reads TGTGCCAGCACATCTGGAGCTAATGAAAAACTGTTTTTT. This codes for CASTSGANEKLFF.

Notes on this clone: Sequence at one end of the junction differs from germline and may be a read error. V is TRBV2 and J is TRBJ1-2, with a weak D call TRBD1 (5 bases). Germline CDR1 reads SNHLY; CDR2 reads FYNNEI. The CDR3 loop spans 15 amino acids. DNA for the CDR3: TGTGCCAGCACTGAAAGGGGCCCCCGGTGGGATGGCTACACCTTC. It is translated as CASTERGPRWDGYTF.

The chain couples TRBV6-5 to TRBJ2-7, with TRBD2 identical over 7 bases. This CDR3 is 16 amino acids long. CDR1 and CDR2 (germline): MNHEY, SVGAGI. Unmatched junction bases numbered 5, after V lost 0 bases and J lost 0 bases. CDR3 in DNA: TGTGCCAGCAGTTACTCCGGAGCGGGGTACTCCTACGAGCAGTACTTC. Its protein product is CASSYSGAGYSYEQYF.

The chain combines TRBV4-3 with TRBJ2-2; D possibly corresponds to TRBD1 (5 bases). Germline V gene lookup returns CDR1 LGHNA and CDR2 YSLEER. The CDR3 runs to 15 residues. V shed 1 base and J shed 0 bases, with 6 bases lying between them. In DNA, the CDR3 is TGCGCCAGCAGCCAAGGCAGGGCGAACACCGGGGAGCTGTTTTTT. Translating it yields CASSQGRANTGELFF.

J is TRBJ2-2 and V is TRBV9; D perhaps matches TRBD1 (6 bases). CDR1 is SGDLS, CDR2 YYNGEE, per germline. This CDR3 comprises 16 residues. V was clipped by 0 bases and J by 2 bases, with 11 bases between them. The CDR3 reads CASSVGTVRNTGELFF. The CDR3 nucleotides read TGTGCCAGCAGCGTAGGGACAGTACGAAACACCGGGGAGCTGTTTTTT. Looking up the rest from reference TRBV9 and TRBJ2-2 gives the full variable domain: DSGVTQTPKHLITATGQRVTLRCSPRSGDLSVYWYQQSLDQGLQFLIQYYNGEERAKGNILERFSAQQFPDLHSELNLSSLELGDSALYFCASSVGTVRNTGELFFGEGSRLTVL.